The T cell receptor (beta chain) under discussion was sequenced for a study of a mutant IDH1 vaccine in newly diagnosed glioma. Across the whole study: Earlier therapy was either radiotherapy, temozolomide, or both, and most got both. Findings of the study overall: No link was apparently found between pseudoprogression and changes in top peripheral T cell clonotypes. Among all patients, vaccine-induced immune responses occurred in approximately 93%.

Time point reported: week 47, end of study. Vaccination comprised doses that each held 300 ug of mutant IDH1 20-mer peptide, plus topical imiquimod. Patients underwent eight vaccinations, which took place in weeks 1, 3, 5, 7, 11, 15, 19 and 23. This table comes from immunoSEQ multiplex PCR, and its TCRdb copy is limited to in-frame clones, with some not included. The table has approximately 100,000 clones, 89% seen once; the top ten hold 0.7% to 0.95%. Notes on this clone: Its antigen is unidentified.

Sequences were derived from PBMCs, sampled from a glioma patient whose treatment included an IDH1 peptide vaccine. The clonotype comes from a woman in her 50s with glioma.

Written as DNA, the CDR3 is TGCGCCAGCAGTGAGTCTACTATTTCCTACGAGCAGTACTTC. Amino acid sequence: CASSESTISYEQYF. This chain connects TRBV10-1 to TRBJ2-7; no definite D call. Germline assignment: CDR1 WNHNN and CDR2 SYGVQD (reference sequence). The CDR3 totals 14 residues. V dropped 0 bases and J dropped 1 base, with 7 bases sitting between them.